The rows below give T cell receptor beta chains drawn from one sample of a study of shared clonotypes between healthy human individuals. Data came from immunoSEQ multiplex PCR; TCRdb stores just in-frame clones and leaves some out. This table has roughly 2,500,000 clones, approximately 93% appearing once. Sequenced: naive CD4+ T cells from PBMCs. The source is a young man in good health. Some clones in this sample may be carry-over from other donors' samples. The CDR3 runs from the conserved cysteine through the conserved F or W. The D gene is left open where the match is weak. Part of the rows lack a size; the others show once, few, many or a class for expanded clones.

abundance,d_gene,v_gene,j_gene,len,CDR3aa,CDR3nt
NA,NA,TRBV5-1,TRBJ2-1,16,CASSLAGTQRNNEQFF,TGCGCCAGCAGCTTGGCCGGGACACAGAGGAACAATGAGCAGTTCTTC
NA,TRBD2,TRBV2,TRBJ2-1,15,CASSLLAGGYNEQFF,TGTGCCAGCAGTCTACTAGCGGGAGGCTACAATGAGCAGTTCTTC
NA,NA,TRBV30,TRBJ1-2,11,CAWTANYGYTF,TGTGCCTGGACAGCTAACTATGGCTACACCTTC
NA,NA,TRBV5-5,TRBJ1-1,13,CASSLAWNTEAFF,TGTGCCAGCAGCTTGGCTTGGAACACTGAAGCTTTCTTT
NA,TRBD1,TRBV18,TRBJ1-1,14,CASSPLNRGTEAFF,TGTGCCAGCTCACCGCTAAACAGGGGCACTGAAGCTTTCTTT
NA,TRBD1,TRBV18,TRBJ2-2,16,CASSSTGGMNTGELFF,TGTGCCAGCTCGTCCACAGGGGGCATGAACACCGGGGAGCTGTTTTTT
NA,NA,TRBV28,TRBJ1-1,14,CASRGGSLNTEAFF,TGTGCCAGCAGGGGGGGTTCCTTGAACACTGAAGCTTTCTTT
NA,NA,TRBV6-7,TRBJ1-4,15,CASTYAGPTNEKLFF,TGTGCCAGCACCTATGCGGGCCCAACTAATGAAAAACTGTTTTTT
NA,NA,TRBV6-5,TRBJ2-4,15,CASSSSKLAKNIQYF,TGTGCCAGCAGTTCGAGTAAACTAGCCAAAAACATTCAGTACTTC
NA,NA,TRBV13,TRBJ1-1,13,CASSLLAAAEAFF,TGTGCCAGCAGCTTATTAGCGGCAGCTGAAGCTTTCTTT
NA,TRBD2,TRBV27,TRBJ2-3,18,CASSLWGLAATSTDTQYF,TGTGCCAGCAGTTTATGGGGACTAGCGGCCACGAGCACAGATACGCAGTATTTT
NA,TRBD1,TRBV18,TRBJ2-1,15,CASSPGQGSYNEQFF,TGTGCCAGCTCACCGGGACAGGGGTCCTACAATGAGCAGTTCTTC
NA,NA,TRBV7-2,TRBJ2-2,13,CASSLVIPGELFF,TGTGCCAGCAGCTTAGTAATCCCCGGGGAGCTGTTTTTT
NA,NA,TRBV18,TRBJ2-2,13,CASSPSRSGELFF,TGTGCCAGCTCACCATCTCGGAGTGGAGAGCTGTTTTTT
NA,NA,TRBV14,TRBJ1-2,17,CASSQDAPRGRVSGYTF,TGTGCCAGCAGCCAAGATGCCCCGCGCGGGAGAGTTAGTGGCTACACCTTC
NA,NA,TRBV29-1,TRBJ1-2,11,CSVDRDYGYTF,TGCAGCGTTGACAGGGACTATGGCTACACCTTC
NA,NA,TRBV12-1,TRBJ1-5,15,CASSLGTDDNQPQHF,TGTGCCAGCAGTCTCGGGACGGACGACAATCAGCCCCAGCATTTT
NA,TRBD1,TRBV5-1,TRBJ1-1,14,CASSPGQVSTEAFF,TGCGCCAGCAGCCCCGGACAGGTGTCCACTGAAGCTTTCTTT
NA,NA,TRBV20-1,TRBJ1-1,11,CSASRGTEAFF,TGCAGTGCCTCGAGAGGGACTGAAGCTTTCTTT
once,NA,TRBV4-1,TRBJ2-7,15,CASSHGGRGHHEQYF,TGCGCCAGCAGCCACGGTGGGAGGGGGCACCACGAGCAGTACTTC
NA,NA,TRBV18,TRBJ1-4,14,CASFSGTLGEKLFF,TGTGCCAGCTTTTCCGGGACACTGGGGGAAAAACTGTTTTTT
NA,TRBD1,TRBV7-3,TRBJ2-6,20,CASSLMSADRGASGANVLTF,TGTGCCAGCAGCTTAATGAGCGCGGACAGGGGAGCCTCTGGGGCCAACGTCCTGACTTTC
NA,NA,TRBV15,TRBJ1-1,13,CATSTGPNTEAFF,TGTGCCACCAGCACCGGACCGAACACTGAAGCTTTCTTT
NA,NA,TRBV5-4,TRBJ1-1,16,CASSLDRRRISTEAFF,TGTGCCAGCAGCTTGGATAGGCGGAGAATAAGCACTGAAGCTTTCTTT
NA,NA,TRBV7-8,TRBJ2-7,17,CASSLVIGLGSSYEQYF,TGTGCCAGCAGCTTAGTAATAGGATTGGGGAGCTCCTACGAGCAGTACTTC